This T cell receptor beta chain was captured in a study of OX40 agonist ivuxolimab in advanced cancers. Overall study: Ivuxolimab, an agonistic anti-OX40 (CD134) antibody, was given to patients. Allowance was made for prior anti-PD-1, anti-PD-L1 or anti-CTLA-4 therapy, and approximately 40% had some.

Only in-frame clones appear in the TCRdb table, and some are missing; sequencing was by immunoSEQ multiplex PCR. The sample has about 11,000 clones, about 82% seen once. The CDR3 is made up of 13 amino acids. V lost 7 bases and J lost 2, with 12 bases in between. The germline V gene has CDR1 MDHEN and CDR2 SYDVKM. The V and J genes are TRBV28 and TRBJ2-7; the D gene is possibly TRBD2 (5 bases). The source of this sequence is an adult with an advanced solid tumor such as melanoma, head and neck, liver or kidney cancer. The source material was CD4+ or CD8+ T cells sorted from blood, sampled in a trial of the OX40 agonist ivuxolimab. CDR3 bases: TGTGCCAGCAAAAGGACGGGGACCTACGAGCAGTACTTC. This sequence encodes CASKRTGTYEQYF.